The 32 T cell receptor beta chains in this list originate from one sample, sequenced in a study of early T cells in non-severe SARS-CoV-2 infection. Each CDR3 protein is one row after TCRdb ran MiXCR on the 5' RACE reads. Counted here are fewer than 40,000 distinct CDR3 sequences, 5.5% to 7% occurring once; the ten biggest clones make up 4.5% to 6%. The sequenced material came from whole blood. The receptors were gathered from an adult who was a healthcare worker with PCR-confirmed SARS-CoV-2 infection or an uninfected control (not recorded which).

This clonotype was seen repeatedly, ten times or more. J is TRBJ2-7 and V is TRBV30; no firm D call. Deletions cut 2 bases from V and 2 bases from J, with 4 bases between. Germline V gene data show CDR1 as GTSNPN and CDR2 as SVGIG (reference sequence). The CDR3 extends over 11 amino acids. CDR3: CAWSPAYEQYF. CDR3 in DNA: TGTGCCTGGAGTCCCGCCTACGAGCAGTACTTC.

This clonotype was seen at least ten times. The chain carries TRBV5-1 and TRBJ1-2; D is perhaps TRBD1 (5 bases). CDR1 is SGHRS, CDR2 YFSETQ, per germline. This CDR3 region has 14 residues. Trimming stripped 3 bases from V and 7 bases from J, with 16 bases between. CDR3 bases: TGCGCCAGCAGCTCGGGGACGGAAGGGCTTGGCTACACCTTC. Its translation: CASSSGTEGLGYTF.

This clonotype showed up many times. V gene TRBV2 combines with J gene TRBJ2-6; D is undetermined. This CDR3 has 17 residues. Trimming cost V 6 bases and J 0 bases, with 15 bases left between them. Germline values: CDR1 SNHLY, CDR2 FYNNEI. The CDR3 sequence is CASSASPSVSGANVLTF. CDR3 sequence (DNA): TGTGCCAGCAGCGCTTCCCCTTCCGTCTCTGGGGCCAACGTCCTGACTTTC.

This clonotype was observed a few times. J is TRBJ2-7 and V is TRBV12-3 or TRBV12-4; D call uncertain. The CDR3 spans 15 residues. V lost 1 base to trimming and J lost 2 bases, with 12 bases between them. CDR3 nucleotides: TGTGCCAGCAGTTTAGTGGGTACCAGTACCTACGAGCAGTACTTC. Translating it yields CASSLVGTSTYEQYF.

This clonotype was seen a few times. CDR3 DNA: TGTGCCACCAGTGATTCGACAGGGAAGAATGAAAAACTGTTTTTT. Amino acids: CATSDSTGKNEKLFF. The chain links TRBV24-1 to TRBJ1-4, with 7 bases matching TRBD1. Germline CDR1 is KGHDR and CDR2 is SFDVKD. V was pared by 2 bases and J by 5 bases, with 4 bases of the junction left unmatched. CDR3 size: 15 residues.

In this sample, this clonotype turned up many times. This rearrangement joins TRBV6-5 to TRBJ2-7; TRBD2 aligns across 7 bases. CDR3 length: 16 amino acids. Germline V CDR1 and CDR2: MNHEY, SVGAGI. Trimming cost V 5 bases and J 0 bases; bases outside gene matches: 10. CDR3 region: CASSLYREASSYEQYF. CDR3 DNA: TGTGCCAGCAGTCTATACCGGGAGGCAAGCTCCTACGAGCAGTACTTC.

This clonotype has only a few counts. DNA for the CDR3: TGTGCCAGCTCACCACGGAGCGATGGCACTGAAGCTTTCTTT. Protein product: CASSPRSDGTEAFF. This chain connects TRBV18 to TRBJ1-1; no definite D call. Germline V gene lookup returns CDR1 KGHSH and CDR2 LQKENI. CDR3 length: 14 residues. V lost 1 base and J lost 4, with 10 bases in between.

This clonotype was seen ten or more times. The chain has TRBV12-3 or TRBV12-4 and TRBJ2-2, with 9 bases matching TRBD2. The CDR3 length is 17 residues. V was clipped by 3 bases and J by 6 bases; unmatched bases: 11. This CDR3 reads CASSFPPLAGDPGELFF. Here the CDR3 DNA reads TGTGCCAGCAGTTTCCCCCCGTTAGCGGGAGATCCCGGGGAGCTGTTTTTT.

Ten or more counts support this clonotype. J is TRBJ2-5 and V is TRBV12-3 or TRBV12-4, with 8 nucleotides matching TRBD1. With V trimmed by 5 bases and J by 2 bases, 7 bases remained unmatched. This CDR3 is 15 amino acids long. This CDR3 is CASSPGGAGQETQYF. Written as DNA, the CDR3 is TGTGCCAGCAGTCCAGGGGGCGCAGGACAAGAGACCCAGTACTTC.

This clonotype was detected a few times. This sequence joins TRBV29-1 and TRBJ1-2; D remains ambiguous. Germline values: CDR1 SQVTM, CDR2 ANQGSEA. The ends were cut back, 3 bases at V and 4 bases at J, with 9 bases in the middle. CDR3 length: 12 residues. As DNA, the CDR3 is TGCAGCGTTGAGGTCAGCCTCTATGGCTACACCTTC. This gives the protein CSVEVSLYGYTF.

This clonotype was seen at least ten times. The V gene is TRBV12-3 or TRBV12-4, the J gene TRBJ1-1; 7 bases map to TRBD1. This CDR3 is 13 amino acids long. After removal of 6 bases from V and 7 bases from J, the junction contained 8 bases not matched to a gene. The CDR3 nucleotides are TGTGCCAGCAGACCGGGACAGATTGGTGAAGCTTTCTTT. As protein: CASRPGQIGEAFF.

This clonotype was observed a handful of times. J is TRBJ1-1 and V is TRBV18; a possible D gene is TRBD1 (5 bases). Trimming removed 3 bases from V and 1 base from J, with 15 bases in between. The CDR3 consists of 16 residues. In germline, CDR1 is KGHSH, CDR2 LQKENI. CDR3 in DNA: TGTGCCAGCTCACCTCTGTCCACAGGCCGGAACACTGAAGCTTTCTTT. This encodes CASSPLSTGRNTEAFF.

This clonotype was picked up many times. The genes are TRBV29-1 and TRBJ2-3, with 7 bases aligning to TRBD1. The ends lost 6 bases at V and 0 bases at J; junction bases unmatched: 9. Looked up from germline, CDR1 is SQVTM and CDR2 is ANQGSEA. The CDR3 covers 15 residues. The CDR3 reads CSVLDRPSSTDTQYF. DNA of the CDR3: TGCAGCGTGTTGGACAGGCCATCTAGCACAGATACGCAGTATTTT.

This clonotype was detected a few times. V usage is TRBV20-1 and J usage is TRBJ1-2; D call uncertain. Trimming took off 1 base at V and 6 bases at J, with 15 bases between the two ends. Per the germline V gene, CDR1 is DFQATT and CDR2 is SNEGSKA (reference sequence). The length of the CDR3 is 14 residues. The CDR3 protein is CSARAPGRDNGYTF. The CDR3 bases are TGCAGTGCTAGAGCCCCTGGAAGGGATAATGGCTACACCTTC.

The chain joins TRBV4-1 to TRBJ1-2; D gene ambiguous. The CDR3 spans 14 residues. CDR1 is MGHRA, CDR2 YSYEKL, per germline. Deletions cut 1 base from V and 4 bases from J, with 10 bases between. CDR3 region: CASSQGISIYGYTF. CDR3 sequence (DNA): TGCGCCAGCAGCCAAGGGATCTCGATCTATGGCTACACCTTC.

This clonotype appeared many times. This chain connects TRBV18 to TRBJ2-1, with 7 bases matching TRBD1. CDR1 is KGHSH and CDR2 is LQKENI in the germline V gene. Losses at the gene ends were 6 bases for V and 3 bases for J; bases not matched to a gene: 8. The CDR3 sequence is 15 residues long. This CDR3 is CASSLHRDSYNEQFF. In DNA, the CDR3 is TGTGCCAGCTCCCTACACCGGGACAGCTACAATGAGCAGTTCTTC.

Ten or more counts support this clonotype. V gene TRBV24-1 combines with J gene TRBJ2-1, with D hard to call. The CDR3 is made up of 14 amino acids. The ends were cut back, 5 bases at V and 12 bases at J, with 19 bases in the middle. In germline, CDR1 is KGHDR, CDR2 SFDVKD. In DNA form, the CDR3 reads TGTGCCACCAGTGGGCCGGTGTCCCTAAAGGGGCAGTTCTTC. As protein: CATSGPVSLKGQFF.

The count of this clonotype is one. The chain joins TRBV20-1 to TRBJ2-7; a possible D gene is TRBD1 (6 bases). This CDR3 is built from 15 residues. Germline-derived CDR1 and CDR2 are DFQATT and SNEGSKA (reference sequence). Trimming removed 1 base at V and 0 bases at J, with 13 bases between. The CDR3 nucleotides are TGCAGTGCTAGAGTACAGGGCCGGAGCTCCTACGAGCAGTACTTC. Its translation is CSARVQGRSSYEQYF.

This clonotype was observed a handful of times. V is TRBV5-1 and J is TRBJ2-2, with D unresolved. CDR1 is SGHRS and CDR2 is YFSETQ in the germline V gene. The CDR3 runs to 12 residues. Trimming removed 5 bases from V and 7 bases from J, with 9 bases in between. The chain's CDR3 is CASRREFGELFF. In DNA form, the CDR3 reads TGCGCCAGCAGACGCGAATTCGGGGAGCTGTTTTTT.

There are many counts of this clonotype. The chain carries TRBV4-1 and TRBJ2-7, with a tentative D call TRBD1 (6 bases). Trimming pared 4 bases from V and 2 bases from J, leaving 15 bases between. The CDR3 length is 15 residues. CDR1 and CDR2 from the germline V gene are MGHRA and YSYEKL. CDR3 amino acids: CASSLRSPGAYEQYF. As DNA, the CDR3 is TGCGCCAGCAGCCTCAGGTCCCCAGGGGCCTACGAGCAGTACTTC.

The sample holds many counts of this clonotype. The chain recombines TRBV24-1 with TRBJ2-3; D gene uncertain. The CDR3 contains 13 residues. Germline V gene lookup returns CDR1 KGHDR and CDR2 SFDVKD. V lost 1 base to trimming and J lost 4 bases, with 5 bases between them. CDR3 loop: CATSDFMADTQYF. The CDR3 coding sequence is TGTGCCACCAGTGATTTCATGGCAGATACGCAGTATTTT.

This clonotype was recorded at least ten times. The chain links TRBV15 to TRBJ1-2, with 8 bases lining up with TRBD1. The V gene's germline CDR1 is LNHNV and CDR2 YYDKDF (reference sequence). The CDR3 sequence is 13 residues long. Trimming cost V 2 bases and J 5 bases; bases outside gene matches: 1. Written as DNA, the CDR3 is TGTGCCACCAGCAGAACAGGGGGATATGGCTACACCTTC. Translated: CATSRTGGYGYTF.

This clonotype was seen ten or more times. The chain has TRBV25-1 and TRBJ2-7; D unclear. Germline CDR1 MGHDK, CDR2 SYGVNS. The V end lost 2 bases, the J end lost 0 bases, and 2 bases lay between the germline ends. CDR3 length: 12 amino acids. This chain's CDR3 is CASSETSYEQYF. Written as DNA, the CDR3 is TGTGCCAGCAGTGAAACCTCCTACGAGCAGTACTTC.

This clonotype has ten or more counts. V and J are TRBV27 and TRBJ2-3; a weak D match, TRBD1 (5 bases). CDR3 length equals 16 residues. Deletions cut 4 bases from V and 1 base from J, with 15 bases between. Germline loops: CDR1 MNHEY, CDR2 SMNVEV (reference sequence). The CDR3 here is CASSSAGQRRTDTQYF. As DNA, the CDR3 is TGTGCCAGCAGTTCAGCAGGGCAAAGGCGCACAGATACGCAGTATTTT.

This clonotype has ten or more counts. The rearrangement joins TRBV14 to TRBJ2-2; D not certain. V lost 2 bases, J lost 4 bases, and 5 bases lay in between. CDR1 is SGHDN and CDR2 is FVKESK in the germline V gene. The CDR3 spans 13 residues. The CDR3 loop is CASSQIVTGELFF. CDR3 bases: TGTGCCAGCAGCCAAATCGTCACCGGGGAGCTGTTTTTT.

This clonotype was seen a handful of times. CDR3 sequence reads: CASSPGALEQYF. Written as DNA, the CDR3 is TGTGCCAGCAGCCCGGGAGCCCTCGAGCAGTACTTC. V usage is TRBV11-2 and J usage is TRBJ2-7; D perhaps matches TRBD2 (6 bases). The V end was cut by 5 bases, the J end by 6 bases, with 11 bases between. CDR1 SGHAT and CDR2 FQNNGV come from the germline V gene. The CDR3 is made up of 12 amino acids. Supplemented by reference TRBV11-2 and TRBJ2-7, the full variable domain reads EAGVAQSPRYKIIEKRQSVAFWCNPISGHATLYWYQQILGQGPKLLIQFQNNGVVDDSQLPKDRFSAERLKGVDSTLKIQPAKLEDSAVYLCASSPGALEQYFGPGTRLTVT.

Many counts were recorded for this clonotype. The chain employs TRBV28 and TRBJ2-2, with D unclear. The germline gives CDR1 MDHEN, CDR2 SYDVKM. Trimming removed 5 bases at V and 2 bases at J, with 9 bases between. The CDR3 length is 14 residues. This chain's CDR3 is CASSRQVNTGELFF. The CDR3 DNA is TGTGCCAGCAGTCGGCAAGTCAACACCGGGGAGCTGTTTTTT. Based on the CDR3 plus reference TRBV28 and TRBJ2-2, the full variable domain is DVKVTQSSRYLVKRTGEKVFLECVQDMDHENMFWYRQDPGLGLRLIYFSYDVKMKEKGDIPEGYSVSREKKERFSLILESASTNQTSMYLCASSRQVNTGELFFGEGSRLTVL.

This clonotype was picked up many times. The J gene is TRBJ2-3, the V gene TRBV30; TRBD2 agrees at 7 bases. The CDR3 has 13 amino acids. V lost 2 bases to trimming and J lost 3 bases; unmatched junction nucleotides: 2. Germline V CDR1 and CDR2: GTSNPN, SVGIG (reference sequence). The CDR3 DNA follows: TGTGCCTGGAGTCTACTAGCGACAGATACGCAGTATTTT. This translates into CAWSLLATDTQYF.

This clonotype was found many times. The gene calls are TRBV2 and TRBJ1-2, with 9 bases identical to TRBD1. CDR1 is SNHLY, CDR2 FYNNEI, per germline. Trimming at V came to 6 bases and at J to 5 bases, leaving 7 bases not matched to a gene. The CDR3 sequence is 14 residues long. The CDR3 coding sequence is TGTGCCAGCAGCCCCACAGGGGGCCATTATGGCTACACCTTC. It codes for CASSPTGGHYGYTF.

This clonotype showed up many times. As DNA, the CDR3 is TGTGCCAGCAGCTTAGATGGACCGGGAGCCTCCTACAATGAGCAGTTCTTC. Translated: CASSLDGPGASYNEQFF. J is TRBJ2-1 and V is TRBV11-2; D might be TRBD2 (6 bases). Deletions cut 0 bases from V and 0 bases from J, with 12 bases between. CDR1 and CDR2 (germline): SGHAT, FQNNGV. This CDR3 comprises 17 residues.

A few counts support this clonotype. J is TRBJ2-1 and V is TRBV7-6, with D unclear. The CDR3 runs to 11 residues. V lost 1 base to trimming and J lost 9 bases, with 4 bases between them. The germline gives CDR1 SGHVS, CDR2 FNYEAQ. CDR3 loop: CASSLDREQFF. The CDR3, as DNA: TGTGCCAGCAGCTTAGATCGTGAGCAGTTCTTC.

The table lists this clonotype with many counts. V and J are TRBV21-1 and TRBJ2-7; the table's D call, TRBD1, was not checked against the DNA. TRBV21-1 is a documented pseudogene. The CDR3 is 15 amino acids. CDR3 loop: CASSTLGDKNYEQYF. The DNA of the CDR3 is TGTGCCAGCAGCACTTTGGGGGACAAGAACTACGAGCAGTACTTC.